The next 27 T cell receptor beta chains were all read from a single sample in a study of T cells after yellow fever vaccination. A single record per CDR3 protein comes from TCRdb applying MiXCR to the 5' RACE reads. The sample includes 110,000 or so distinct CDR3 sequences, about 7.8% of them seen just once. The sample consisted of CD4+ T cells sorted from PBMCs, taken more than 40 days after the first yellow fever vaccination. The receptors shown here come from a man younger than 35 who received the YFV17D yellow fever vaccine.

Ten or more counts support this clonotype. The J gene is TRBJ2-1, the V gene TRBV5-1, with D tentatively TRBD2 (5 bases). V shed 7 bases and J shed 5 bases, with 10 bases lying between them. There are 12 residues in the CDR3. Per germline, CDR1 SGHRS and CDR2 YFSETQ. CDR3 sequence (DNA): TGCGCCAGCGCCCAGGAGGACAATGAGCAGTTCTTC. Translated, it gives CASAQEDNEQFF.

This clonotype was picked up many times. The genes are TRBV5-1 and TRBJ2-2; D might be TRBD1 (6 bases). The length of the CDR3 is 17 residues. V was cut by 4 bases and J by 5 bases, with 21 bases left in between. Per the germline V gene, CDR1 is SGHRS and CDR2 is YFSETQ. The DNA of the CDR3 is TGCGCCAGCAGCCAGGGCAGGGGCCAATATGAGACCGGGGAGCTGTTTTTT. It translates to CASSQGRGQYETGELFF.

This clonotype was picked up many times. DNA of the CDR3: TGTGCCAGCCGACAGGGCTTTATCACCTTC. This translates into CASRQGFITF. The rearrangement joins TRBV5-8 to TRBJ1-2; 7 bases line up with TRBD1. CDR3 length: 10 residues. Germline-derived CDR1 and CDR2 are SGHTS and YDEGEE. J was trimmed by 13 bases and V by 7 bases; bases with no gene match: 7.

This clonotype was picked up many times. The genes are TRBV5-1 and TRBJ2-5, with D possibly matching TRBD1 (6 bases). V lost 2 bases, J lost 1 base, and 9 bases lay in between. The germline V gene encodes CDR1 SGHRS and CDR2 YFSETQ. The CDR3 extends over 14 amino acids. CDR3 sequence: CASSFGQIQETQYF. CDR3 DNA: TGCGCCAGCAGCTTTGGACAGATCCAAGAGACCCAGTACTTC.

This clonotype came up many times. J is TRBJ2-7 and V is TRBV6-1, with 9 bases matching TRBD1. The V gene's germline CDR1 is MNHNS and CDR2 SASEGT. The V gene end was trimmed by 2 bases and the J gene end by 6 bases; junction bases not matched to a gene: 8. CDR3 length: 15 amino acids. This chain's CDR3 is CASSEPGQGWGEQYV. For the CDR3, the DNA is TGTGCCAGCAGTGAACCGGGACAGGGATGGGGCGAGCAGTACGTC.

This clonotype was seen at least ten times. This chain links TRBV7-2 with TRBJ2-7, with 8 bases matching TRBD2. The CDR3 length is 14 residues. V was clipped by 4 bases and J by 6 bases; unmatched bases: 8. Germline V lookup: CDR1 SGHTA, CDR2 FQGNSA. The CDR3 reads CASSSPREGGEQYV. DNA of the CDR3: TGTGCCAGCAGCTCCCCCCGGGAGGGGGGCGAGCAGTACGTC.

This clonotype has a count of ten or more. The chain joins TRBV12-3 or TRBV12-4 to TRBJ1-1; D gene ambiguous. The ends were cut back, 5 bases at V and 7 bases at J, with 11 bases in the middle. The CDR3 extends over 12 amino acids. CDR3: CASSPLDREAFF. CDR3 nucleotides: TGTGCCAGCAGTCCTCTGGACCGTGAAGCTTTCTTT.

This clonotype was picked up many times. This chain uses TRBV12-3 or TRBV12-4 with TRBJ2-3; the D gene is possibly TRBD1 (7 bases). The CDR3 has 16 residues. V was shortened by 5 bases and J by 1 base, with 16 bases between the two germline ends. CDR3 loop: CASSPRGVRGTDTQYF. CDR3 in DNA: TGTGCCAGCAGTCCCAGGGGGGTGAGAGGCACAGATACGCAGTATTTT.

This clonotype was seen only once. It may be a read error: a sequence one base away is much more abundant. This chain links TRBV9 with TRBJ2-1, with 10 positions matching TRBD2. The CDR3 contains 18 residues. V shed 0 bases, J shed 7 bases, and the junction held 13 bases outside the gene matches. The germline V gene encodes CDR1 SGDLS and CDR2 YYNGEE. The CDR3 loop reads CASSVGSSGGLSKNEQFF. In nucleotides, the CDR3 is TGTGCCAGCAGCGTAGGTTCTAGCGGGGGCCTCTCCAAAAATGAGCAGTTCTTC.

This clonotype has ten or more counts. The rearrangement links TRBV28 to TRBJ2-3; a weak D match, TRBD2 (6 bases). Germline V gene sequence: CDR1 MDHEN, CDR2 SYDVKM. The V end lost 2 bases, the J end lost 2 bases, and 8 bases lay between the germline ends. CDR3 length: 14 residues. This CDR3 is CASSLAGSTDTQYF. In nucleotides, the CDR3 is TGTGCCAGCAGTTTAGCGGGGTCCACAGATACGCAGTATTTT.

This clonotype was found many times. V and J are TRBV5-5 and TRBJ1-1, with D possibly TRBD1 on 5 matching bases. V gave up 2 bases and J gave up 0 bases, with 5 bases separating them. The CDR3 has 13 amino acids. Germline V gene sequence: CDR1 SGHKS, CDR2 YYEKEE (reference sequence). CDR3 sequence: CASSFRVNTEAFF. The CDR3 DNA reads as TGTGCCAGCAGCTTCAGGGTGAACACTGAAGCTTTCTTT.

This clonotype was found many times. V usage is TRBV6-2 or TRBV6-3 and J usage is TRBJ1-2, with D possibly TRBD1 on 6 matching bases. With 8 bases removed from V and 8 bases from J, the gap between germline ends came to 24 bases. This CDR3 has 15 amino acids. CDR1 is MNHEY, CDR2 SVGEGT, per germline. The CDR3 is CASRSPGGAHRGYTF. CDR3 bases: TGTGCCAGCCGGTCTCCCGGGGGCGCGCATCGAGGCTACACCTTC.

This clonotype was detected ten times or more. The chain is built from TRBV9 and TRBJ2-5; possibly TRBD2 for D (7 bases). The CDR3 spans 14 residues. Germline loops: CDR1 SGDLS, CDR2 YYNGEE. V dropped 2 bases and J dropped 5 bases, with 13 bases sitting between them. As DNA, the CDR3 is TGTGCCAGCAGCGTCGCGGGGGCCCAGGAGACCCAGTACTTC. It translates to CASSVAGAQETQYF.

This clonotype was observed at least ten times. The V and J genes are TRBV7-9 and TRBJ2-1; D not certain. With 4 bases removed from V and 8 bases from J, the gap between germline ends came to 9 bases. Germline-derived CDR1 and CDR2 are SEHNR and FQNEAQ (reference sequence). The CDR3 has 12 amino acids. CDR3 amino acids: CASSSMGYEQFF. CDR3 DNA sequence: TGTGCCAGCAGCTCGATGGGATATGAGCAGTTCTTC.

The chain couples TRBV4-3 to TRBJ2-2; 8 bases are shared with TRBD2. V was pared by 5 bases and J by 0 bases, with 5 bases of the junction left unmatched. The germline CDR1 and CDR2 sequences are LGHNA and YSLEER. The length of the CDR3 is 16 residues. CDR3 sequence (DNA): TGCGCCAGCAGCAGTCGGGGGGGGGCGAACACCGGGGAGCTGTTTTTT. Translating gives CASSSRGGANTGELFF.

This chain connects TRBV6-2 or TRBV6-3 to TRBJ1-1; unclear D gene. Looked up from germline, CDR1 is MNHEY and CDR2 is SVGEGT. The CDR3 has 13 amino acids. Trimming took off 4 bases at V and 7 bases at J, with 13 bases between the two ends. The CDR3 sequence: CASSFSVPNEAFF. CDR3 nucleotides: TGTGCCAGCAGTTTTTCGGTTCCCAATGAAGCTTTCTTT.

This clonotype has ten or more counts. This chain joins TRBV18 and TRBJ2-7, with a weak D call TRBD1 (6 bases). Germline CDR1 reads KGHSH; CDR2 reads LQKENI. The CDR3 covers 15 residues. The germline V and J ends were trimmed by 1 base and 0 bases, with 10 bases remaining between them. CDR3 sequence: CASSPLYRDSYEQYV. CDR3 in DNA: TGTGCCAGCTCACCACTTTACAGGGACTCCTACGAGCAGTACGTC.

This clonotype occurred a few times. V gene TRBV4-2 combines with J gene TRBJ2-3; D might be TRBD1 or TRBD2, each matching 5 bases. Germline loops: CDR1 LGHNA, CDR2 YNFKEQ. V lost 0 bases and J lost 4, with 17 bases in between. The CDR3 totals 17 residues. As DNA, the CDR3 is TGTGCCAGCAGCCAAGATCTGGGGACCCGGGCGGCAGATACGCAGTATTTT. Translating it yields CASSQDLGTRAADTQYF.

This clonotype was recorded at least ten times. This chain connects TRBV9 to TRBJ1-2, with a weak D call TRBD1 (5 bases). Trimming left V 0 bases short and J 7 bases short, with 16 bases between. Germline CDR1 SGDLS, CDR2 YYNGEE. CDR3 size: 15 residues. CDR3 sequence reads: CASSVGQTVSVGYTF. The DNA for the CDR3 is TGTGCCAGCAGCGTAGGACAGACCGTTTCGGTTGGCTACACCTTC.

This clonotype was picked up many times. The chain is built from TRBV6-6 and TRBJ2-5; 7 nucleotides align to TRBD1. J lost 5 bases, V lost 0 bases, and 0 bases had no gene match. CDR3 length: 13 residues. CDR1 is MNHNY and CDR2 is SVGAGI in the germline V gene (reference sequence). CDR3 sequence (DNA): TGTGCCAGCAGTTACTCGGACAGGGAGACCCAGTACTTC. Its protein product is CASSYSDRETQYF.

This clonotype was seen a single time. With a much larger clone just one base away, this may be a read error. This chain connects TRBV29-1 to TRBJ2-1; D not certain. Germline V CDR1 and CDR2: SQVTM, ANQGSEA. The CDR3 totals 15 residues. V was trimmed by 2 bases and J by 4 bases, leaving 15 bases between them. CDR3 coding DNA: TGCAGCGTTGAAAGGCGGCAAAGAATGTACAATGAGCAGTTCTTC. It yields the protein CSVERRQRMYNEQFF.

The chain links TRBV2 to TRBJ2-7, with a weak D call TRBD1 (6 bases). The germline CDR1 and CDR2 sequences are SNHLY and FYNNEI. Between the trimmed V and J ends, which lost 8 bases and 2 bases, there was a span of 13 bases. This CDR3 contains 13 residues. The CDR3 protein is CASRGQSPYEQYF. The CDR3 coding sequence is TGTGCCAGCCGTGGACAGTCGCCCTACGAGCAGTACTTC.

This clonotype has ten or more counts. The CDR3 reads CASSSPGLPSGGELFF. The CDR3 bases are TGTGCCAGCAGTTCCCCGGGACTCCCCTCGGGCGGGGAGCTGTTTTTT. The chain links TRBV6-2 or TRBV6-3 to TRBJ2-2, with D tentatively TRBD2 (6 bases). The germline V gene has CDR1 MNHEY and CDR2 SVGEGT. Between the trimmed V and J ends, which lost 4 bases and 7 bases, there was a span of 19 bases. CDR3 length: 16 residues.

In this sample, this clonotype turned up many times. The chain uses TRBV20-1 and TRBJ1-1, with D possibly TRBD1 on 6 matching bases. This CDR3 spans 14 amino acids. The V end lost 6 bases, the J end lost 0 bases, and 14 bases lay between the germline ends. Looked up from germline, CDR1 is DFQATT and CDR2 is SNEGSKA (reference sequence). CDR3 nucleotide sequence: TGCAGTGCCCGAAGAGGGGGGATGAACACTGAAGCTTTCTTT. Its translation is CSARRGGMNTEAFF.

In its sample, this clonotype was seen many times. The gene calls are TRBV28 and TRBJ2-1; weak D call: TRBD2 (7 bases). V was trimmed by 7 bases and J by 4 bases, leaving 23 bases between them. In germline, CDR1 is MDHEN, CDR2 SYDVKM. The CDR3 contains 17 residues. The CDR3 DNA sequence: TGTGCCAGCACCGGGACTACACGGGACACTAGATACAATGAGCAGTTCTTC. Translation gives CASTGTTRDTRYNEQFF.

The table lists this clonotype with many counts. The V call is TRBV20-1, the J call TRBJ2-5, with D possibly being TRBD2 (5 bases). This CDR3 comprises 16 residues. Germline V gene lookup returns CDR1 DFQATT and CDR2 SNEGSKA (reference sequence). Trimming left V 0 bases short and J 0 bases short, with 14 bases between. CDR3 residues: CSARDAGGRDQETQYF. As DNA, the CDR3 is TGCAGTGCTAGAGATGCAGGAGGAAGGGACCAAGAGACCCAGTACTTC.

This clonotype appeared many times. This sequence joins TRBV18 and TRBJ1-2; D unclear. CDR1 is KGHSH, CDR2 LQKENI, per germline. CDR3 length equals 13 residues. Trimming removed 6 bases at V and 13 bases at J, with 21 bases between. CDR3 amino acids: CASSPSDSRGSTF. DNA for the CDR3: TGTGCCAGCTCCCCGTCGGACTCCCGAGGGAGCACCTTC.